This TCR beta chain was documented in a study of T cell responses to AZD1222 COVID-19 vaccine. Study-level points and caveats: At baseline, seropositivity was found in only a handful of AZD1222 recipients.

CDR1 MNHEY and CDR2 SMNVEV come from the germline V gene (reference sequence). The CDR3 contains 18 residues. Trimming stripped 2 bases from V and 1 base from J, with 20 bases between. With regard to this clone: The antigen is not known.

Method: immunoSEQ multiplex PCR; TCRdb's copy keeps in-frame clones and lacks some. The sample contains approximately 200,000 clones, approximately 91% of which appear only once. This clonotype originated in an adult who received the AZD1222 COVID-19 vaccine. This specimen consisted of peripheral blood, obtained 28 days after the second AZD1222 dose. This chain connects TRBV27 to TRBJ1-1, with a possible D match to TRBD1 (5 bases). The CDR3 bases are TGTGCCAGCAGTTTAAATGAAATATGGGGCAGAGGGAACACTGAAGCTTTCTTT. Amino acid sequence: CASSLNEIWGRGNTEAFF.